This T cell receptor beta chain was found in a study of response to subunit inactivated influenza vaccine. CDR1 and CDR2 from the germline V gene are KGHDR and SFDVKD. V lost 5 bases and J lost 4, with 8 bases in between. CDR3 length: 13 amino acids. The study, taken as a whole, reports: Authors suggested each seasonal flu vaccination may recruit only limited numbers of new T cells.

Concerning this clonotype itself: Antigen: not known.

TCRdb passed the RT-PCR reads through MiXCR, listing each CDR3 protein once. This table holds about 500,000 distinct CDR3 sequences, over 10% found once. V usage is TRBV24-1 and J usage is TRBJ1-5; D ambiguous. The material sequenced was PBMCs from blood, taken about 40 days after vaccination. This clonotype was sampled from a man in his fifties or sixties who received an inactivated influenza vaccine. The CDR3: CATSGEGNQPQHF. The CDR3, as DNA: TGTGCCACCAGTGGAGAGGGTAATCAGCCCCAGCATTTT.